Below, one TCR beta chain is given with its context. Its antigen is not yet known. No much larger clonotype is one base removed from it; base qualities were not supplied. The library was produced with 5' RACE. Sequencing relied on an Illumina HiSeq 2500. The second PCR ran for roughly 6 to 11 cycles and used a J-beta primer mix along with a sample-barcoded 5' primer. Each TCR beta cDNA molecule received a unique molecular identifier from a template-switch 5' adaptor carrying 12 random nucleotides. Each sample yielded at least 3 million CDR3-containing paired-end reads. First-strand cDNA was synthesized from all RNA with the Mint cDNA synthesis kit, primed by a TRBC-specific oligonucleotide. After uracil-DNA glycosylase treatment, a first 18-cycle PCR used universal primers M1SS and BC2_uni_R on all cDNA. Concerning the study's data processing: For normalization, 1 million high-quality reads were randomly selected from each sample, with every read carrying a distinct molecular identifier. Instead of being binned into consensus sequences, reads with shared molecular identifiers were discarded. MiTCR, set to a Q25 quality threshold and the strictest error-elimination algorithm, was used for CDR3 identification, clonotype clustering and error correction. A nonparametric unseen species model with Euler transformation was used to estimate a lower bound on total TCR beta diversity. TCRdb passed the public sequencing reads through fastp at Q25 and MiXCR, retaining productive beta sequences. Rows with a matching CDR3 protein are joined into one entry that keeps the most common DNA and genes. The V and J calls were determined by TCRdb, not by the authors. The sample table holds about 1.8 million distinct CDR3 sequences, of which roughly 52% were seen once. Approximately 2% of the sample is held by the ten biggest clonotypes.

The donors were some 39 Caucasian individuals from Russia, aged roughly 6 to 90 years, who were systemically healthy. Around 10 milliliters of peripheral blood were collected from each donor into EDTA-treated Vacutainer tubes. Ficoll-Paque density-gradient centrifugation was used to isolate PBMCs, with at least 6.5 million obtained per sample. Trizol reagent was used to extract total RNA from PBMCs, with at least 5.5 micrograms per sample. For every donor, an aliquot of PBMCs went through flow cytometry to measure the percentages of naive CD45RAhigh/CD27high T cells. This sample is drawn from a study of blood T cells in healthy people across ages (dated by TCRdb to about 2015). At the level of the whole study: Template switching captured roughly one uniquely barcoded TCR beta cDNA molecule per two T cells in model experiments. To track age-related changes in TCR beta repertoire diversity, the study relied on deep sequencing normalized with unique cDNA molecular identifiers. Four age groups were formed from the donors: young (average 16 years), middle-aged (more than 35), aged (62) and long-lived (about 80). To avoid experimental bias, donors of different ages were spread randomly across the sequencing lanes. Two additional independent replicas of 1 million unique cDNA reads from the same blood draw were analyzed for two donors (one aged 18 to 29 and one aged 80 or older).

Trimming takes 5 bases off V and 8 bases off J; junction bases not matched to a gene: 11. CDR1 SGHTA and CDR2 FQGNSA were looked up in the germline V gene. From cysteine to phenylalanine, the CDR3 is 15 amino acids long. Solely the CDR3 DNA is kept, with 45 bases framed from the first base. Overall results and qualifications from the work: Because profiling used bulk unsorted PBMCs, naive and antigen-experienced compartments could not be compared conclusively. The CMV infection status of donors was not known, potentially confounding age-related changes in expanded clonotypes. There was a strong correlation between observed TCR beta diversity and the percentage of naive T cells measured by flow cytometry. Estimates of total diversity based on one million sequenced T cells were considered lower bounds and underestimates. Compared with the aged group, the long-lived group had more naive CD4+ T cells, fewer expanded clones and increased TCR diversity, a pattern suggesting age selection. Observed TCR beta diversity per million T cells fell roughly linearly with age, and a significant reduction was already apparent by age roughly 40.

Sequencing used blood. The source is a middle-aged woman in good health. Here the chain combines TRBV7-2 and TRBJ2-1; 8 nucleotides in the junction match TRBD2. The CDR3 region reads CASSRLTGGRDEQFF. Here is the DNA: TGTGCCAGCAGCCGCTTAACGGGGGGGCGCGATGAGCAGTTCTTC. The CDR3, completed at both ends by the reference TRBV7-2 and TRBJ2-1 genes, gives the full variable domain GAGVSQSPSNKVTEKGKDVELRCDPISGHTALYWYRQSLGQGLEFLIYFQGNSAPDKSGLPSDRFSAERTGGSVSTLTIQRTQQEDSAVYLCASSRLTGGRDEQFFGPGTRLTVL.